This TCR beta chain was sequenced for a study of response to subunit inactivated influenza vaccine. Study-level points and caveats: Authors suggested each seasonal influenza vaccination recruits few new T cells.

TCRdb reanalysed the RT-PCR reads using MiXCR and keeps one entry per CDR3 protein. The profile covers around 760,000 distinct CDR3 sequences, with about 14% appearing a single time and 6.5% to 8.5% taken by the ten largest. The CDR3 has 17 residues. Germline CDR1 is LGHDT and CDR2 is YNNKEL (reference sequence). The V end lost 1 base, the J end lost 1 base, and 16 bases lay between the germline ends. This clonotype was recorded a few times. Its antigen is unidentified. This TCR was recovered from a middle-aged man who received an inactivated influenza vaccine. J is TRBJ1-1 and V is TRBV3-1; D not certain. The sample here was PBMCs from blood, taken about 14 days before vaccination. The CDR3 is CASSQALASWGNTEAFF. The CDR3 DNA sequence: TGTGCCAGCAGCCAAGCCCTGGCCAGCTGGGGGAACACTGAAGCTTTCTTT.